Each of the 26 T cell receptor beta chains below was sequenced from the same sample in a study of shared clonotypes between healthy human individuals. Clones were read by immunoSEQ multiplex PCR, and TCRdb kept only the in-frame ones, dropping some. The table records over a million clones, 95% to 97% of them present only once. Sample: naive CD4+ T cells sorted from blood. Subset of the sample: CD45RA+ positively selected. The receptors derive from a man aged 25-45 years in good health.

The rearrangement joins TRBV5-3 to TRBJ2-1, with TRBD2 matching over 11 bases. TRBV5-3 is an ORF; its function is uncertain. After removal of 4 bases from V and 6 bases from J, the junction contained 6 bases not matched to a gene. CDR3 size: 15 residues. The CDR3 DNA follows: TGTGCCAGAAGCACCCGACTAGCGGGAACCAATGAGCAGTTCTTC. Its protein product is CARSTRLAGTNEQFF.

This clone showed up just once. The gene calls are TRBV11-2 and TRBJ2-1; maybe TRBD2 (5 bases). The germline CDR1 and CDR2 sequences are SGHAT and FQNNGV. Trimming pared 5 bases from V and 4 bases from J, leaving 15 bases between. The CDR3 spans 15 residues. CDR3 in amino acids: CASSPTTPGYNEQFF. Written as DNA, the CDR3 is TGTGCCAGCAGCCCGACTACCCCTGGGTACAATGAGCAGTTCTTC.

The V and J genes are TRBV29-1 and TRBJ2-3; 11 bases map to TRBD1. Germline CDR1 reads SQVTM; CDR2 reads ANQGSEA. V trimming: 5 bases; J trimming: 2 bases; junction bases outside the gene matches: 3. There are 14 residues in the CDR3. The CDR3 loop reads CSVRDRGFTDTQYF. CDR3 DNA sequence: TGCAGCGTTCGGGACAGGGGGTTCACAGATACGCAGTATTTT.

This chain connects TRBV5-4 to TRBJ2-1; D uncertain. The CDR3 length is 16 residues. The germline V gene has CDR1 SGHNT and CDR2 YYREEE (reference sequence). Trimming stripped 0 bases from V and 5 bases from J, with 15 bases between. CDR3 in amino acids: CASSLATSSRNNEQFF. DNA of the CDR3: TGTGCCAGCAGCTTGGCCACCTCTAGTAGGAACAATGAGCAGTTCTTC.

The chain combines TRBV29-1 with TRBJ1-2; tentative D call: TRBD1 (5 bases). The ends were cut back, 3 bases at V and 2 bases at J, with 10 bases in the middle. This CDR3 region has 13 residues. Per germline, CDR1 SQVTM and CDR2 ANQGSEA. The CDR3 coding sequence is TGCAGCGTTGAGTGGACACCGAACTATGGCTACACCTTC. Amino acid sequence: CSVEWTPNYGYTF.

The rearrangement uses TRBV5-4 and TRBJ2-1, with a weak D call TRBD2 (6 bases). V was clipped by 3 bases and J by 0 bases, with 19 bases between them. Per germline, CDR1 SGHNT and CDR2 YYREEE (reference sequence). This CDR3 contains 18 residues. CDR3 coding DNA: TGTGCCAGCAGCTATGGAAGGGGACTGCGGGGCTCCTACAATGAGCAGTTCTTC. Its translation is CASSYGRGLRGSYNEQFF.

As regards this clone: Other nucleotide sequences from this sample produce the same CDR3. V gene TRBV5-1 combines with J gene TRBJ2-1; D call uncertain. This CDR3 spans 13 amino acids. Trimming took 1 base from V and 7 from J, leaving 9 bases between them. CDR1 and CDR2 from the germline V gene are SGHRS and YFSETQ. CDR3 sequence reads: CASSLTGPNEQFF. The CDR3 nucleotides are TGCGCCAGCAGCTTGACTGGGCCGAATGAGCAGTTCTTC.

This chain uses TRBV28 with TRBJ1-5, with a possible D match to TRBD1 (5 bases). V was clipped by 7 bases and J by 6 bases, with 13 bases between them. Germline CDR1 and CDR2: MDHEN and SYDVKM. The CDR3 spans 13 residues. The CDR3 reads CASNPGGTQPQHF. As DNA, the CDR3 is TGTGCCAGCAACCCGGGGGGTACTCAGCCCCAGCATTTT.

This clone was seen a single time. The V call is TRBV6-1, the J call TRBJ2-7; 9 bases agree with TRBD1. The CDR3 totals 15 residues. The V gene end was trimmed by 3 bases and the J gene end by 7 bases; junction bases not matched to a gene: 10. CDR1 is MNHNS and CDR2 is SASEGT in the germline V gene. CDR3 loop: CASSELYRGPREQYF. CDR3 coding DNA: TGTGCCAGCAGTGAGCTTTACAGGGGGCCTCGGGAGCAGTACTTC.

The V and J genes are TRBV18 and TRBJ2-7; D remains ambiguous. Looked up from germline, CDR1 is KGHSH and CDR2 is LQKENI. Trimming pared 1 base from V and 1 base from J, leaving 11 bases between. The CDR3 loop spans 15 amino acids. CDR3 amino acids: CASSPRVGISYEQYF. DNA of the CDR3: TGTGCCAGCTCACCACGGGTGGGAATTTCCTACGAGCAGTACTTC.

The genes are TRBV2 and TRBJ2-3; 10 bases are a match to TRBD1. CDR1 SNHLY and CDR2 FYNNEI come from the germline V gene. The trim removed 4 bases at V and 5 bases at J, leaving 6 bases unmatched. This CDR3 spans 15 amino acids. CDR3 loop: CASSGPGQGLDTQYF. The CDR3, as DNA: TGTGCCAGCAGTGGGCCGGGACAGGGGTTAGATACGCAGTATTTT. Supplemented by reference TRBV2 and TRBJ2-3, the full variable domain reads EPEVTQTPSHQVTQMGQEVILRCVPISNHLYFYWYRQILGQKVEFLVSFYNNEISEKSEIFDDQFSVERPDGSNFTLKIRSTKLEDSAMYFCASSGPGQGLDTQYFGPGTRLTVL.

This chain uses TRBV30 with TRBJ1-5; TRBD1 aligns across 8 bases. Trimming at V came to 5 bases and at J to 6 bases, leaving 6 bases not matched to a gene. The CDR3 sequence is 13 residues long. Germline V lookup: CDR1 GTSNPN, CDR2 SVGIG (reference sequence). The CDR3 reads CAWAGQGRQPQHF. As DNA, the CDR3 is TGTGCCTGGGCCGGACAGGGACGTCAGCCCCAGCATTTT.

The V gene is TRBV6-6, the J gene TRBJ2-7; D call uncertain. Germline V lookup: CDR1 MNHNY, CDR2 SVGAGI (reference sequence). The CDR3 spans 12 residues. The V and J ends lost 6 bases and 7 bases respectively, with 13 bases between them. This CDR3 is CASSSYTSEQYF. The CDR3 coding sequence is TGTGCCAGCAGCTCATATACCTCGGAGCAGTACTTC.

The CDR3 reads CASSPASGFHEQFF. The CDR3 nucleotides are TGTGCCAGCAGCCCGGCCTCCGGGTTCCATGAGCAGTTCTTC. This chain connects TRBV7-9 to TRBJ2-1; the D is unclear. With 5 bases removed from V and 8 bases from J, the gap between germline ends came to 16 bases. The CDR3 extends over 14 amino acids. Germline CDR1 SEHNR, CDR2 FQNEAQ (reference sequence). Full variable domain (remainder filled in from reference TRBV7-9 and TRBJ2-1): DTGVSQNPRHKITKRGQNVTFRCDPISEHNRLYWYRQTLGQGPEFLTYFQNEAQLEKSRLLSDRFSAERPKGSFSTLEIQRTEQGDSAMYLCASSPASGFHEQFFGPGTRLTVL.

The chain recombines TRBV18 with TRBJ2-5; no clear D. Germline CDR1 and CDR2: KGHSH and LQKENI. The CDR3 is 13 residues long. Trimming removed 6 bases at V and 3 bases at J, with 11 bases between. The CDR3 nucleotides are TGTGCCAGCTCCCGCTATCAAAAAGAGACCCAGTACTTC. Its translation is CASSRYQKETQYF.

The CDR3, as DNA: TGTGCCAGCAGCCAACCCCCGACCTCGGGACTCCCGTACAATGAGCAGTTCTTC. Its translation: CASSQPPTSGLPYNEQFF. V is TRBV14 and J is TRBJ2-1; TRBD2 is a possible D gene (6 bases). CDR3 length: 18 amino acids. V lost 2 bases, J lost 4 bases, and 21 bases lay in between. CDR1 and CDR2 from the germline V gene are SGHDN and FVKESK.

The CDR3 DNA follows: TGCAGCGTTGCCCCTGCCGCGGGAGGATCCTACGAGCAGTACTTC. Protein sequence: CSVAPAAGGSYEQYF. The gene calls are TRBV29-1 and TRBJ2-7, with 8 positions matching TRBD2. CDR3 length equals 15 residues. CDR1 is SQVTM, CDR2 ANQGSEA, per germline. V was clipped by 4 bases and J by 1 base; unmatched bases: 9.

As for this clone: Other nucleotide sequences from this sample produce the same CDR3. The chain links TRBV27 to TRBJ1-2; unclear D gene. The CDR3 has 13 residues. With 5 bases removed from V and 4 bases from J, the gap between germline ends came to 11 bases. Germline CDR1 is MNHEY and CDR2 is SMNVEV (reference sequence). Here the CDR3 reads CASSPRTGYGYTF. As DNA, the CDR3 is TGTGCCAGCAGTCCTCGGACTGGCTATGGCTACACCTTC.

The V and J genes are TRBV2 and TRBJ1-5; possibly TRBD1 for D (5 bases). The CDR3 sequence is 18 residues long. Germline CDR1 and CDR2: SNHLY and FYNNEI. Trimming took off 0 bases at V and 2 bases at J, with 17 bases between the two ends. DNA of the CDR3: TGTGCCAGCAGTGAAGCGGGCCAGGGCGGGCGCGGCAATCAGCCCCAGCATTTT. As protein: CASSEAGQGGRGNQPQHF.

The V and J genes are TRBV6-6 and TRBJ2-2, with D unclear. V was cut by 10 bases and J by 4 bases, with 16 bases left in between. This CDR3 comprises 14 residues. Germline assignment: CDR1 MNHNY and CDR2 SVGAGI (reference sequence). The CDR3 is CATSLPPPTGELFF. CDR3 nucleotide sequence: TGTGCCACCTCTCTTCCTCCCCCCACCGGGGAGCTGTTTTTT.

The count of this clone is one. The CDR3 nucleotides read TGTGCCAGCAGCCTAGACAGGGACCTAGCCAAAAACATTCAGTACTTC. Its protein product is CASSLDRDLAKNIQYF. This chain joins TRBV2 and TRBJ2-4; 7 positions match TRBD1. J was trimmed by 0 bases and V by 6 bases; bases with no gene match: 8. There are 16 residues in the CDR3. Germline CDR1 reads SNHLY; CDR2 reads FYNNEI. Looking up the rest from reference TRBV2 and TRBJ2-4 gives the full variable domain: EPEVTQTPSHQVTQMGQEVILRCVPISNHLYFYWYRQILGQKVEFLVSFYNNEISEKSEIFDDQFSVERPDGSNFTLKIRSTKLEDSAMYFCASSLDRDLAKNIQYFGAGTRLSVL.

The chain employs TRBV7-9 and TRBJ1-1; D unclear. V lost 1 base to trimming and J lost 5 bases, with 11 bases between them. This CDR3 has 14 amino acids. Germline CDR1 reads SEHNR; CDR2 reads FQNEAQ (reference sequence). This chain's CDR3 is CASSLVAGDTEAFF. Here the CDR3 DNA reads TGTGCCAGCAGCTTAGTGGCAGGTGATACTGAAGCTTTCTTT.

Remarks on this clone: At the DNA level, this CDR3 is encoded by other sequences in the same sample as well. The chain links TRBV19 to TRBJ2-3; 7 positions agree with TRBD1. CDR1 LNHDA and CDR2 SQIVND come from the germline V gene (reference sequence). The CDR3 loop spans 14 amino acids. After removal of 8 bases from V and 1 base from J, the junction contained 6 bases not matched to a gene. CDR3 sequence (DNA): TGTGCCAGTTCAAGGGGGCCAGGCACAGATACGCAGTATTTT. Translating it yields CASSRGPGTDTQYF. Full variable domain (remainder filled in from reference TRBV19 and TRBJ2-3): DGGITQSPKYLFRKEGQNVTLSCEQNLNHDAMYWYRQDPGQGLRLIYYSQIVNDFQKGDIAEGYSVSREKKESFPLTVTSAQKNPTAFYLCASSRGPGTDTQYFGPGTRLTVL.

V usage is TRBV7-8 and J usage is TRBJ1-2; D call uncertain. V was shortened by 2 bases and J by 8 bases, with 18 bases between the two germline ends. Germline CDR1 and CDR2: SGHVS and FQNEAQ. The length of the CDR3 is 15 residues. CDR3 DNA sequence: TGTGCCAGCAGCTTACTAGCCGGGTTCGGAAACGGCTACACCTTC. Its protein product is CASSLLAGFGNGYTF.

This rearrangement joins TRBV18 to TRBJ2-5, with 10 bases aligning to TRBD2. Per the germline V gene, CDR1 is KGHSH and CDR2 is LQKENI. Trimming at V came to 0 bases and at J to 5 bases, leaving 9 bases not matched to a gene. The length of the CDR3 is 17 residues. CDR3 nucleotide sequence: TGTGCCAGCTCACCACCGGCGGGGCTAGCGGGAGACGAGACCCAGTACTTC. Translated, it gives CASSPPAGLAGDETQYF. The whole variable domain, remainder taken from reference TRBV18 and TRBJ2-5, is NAGVMQNPRHLVRRRGQEARLRCSPMKGHSHVYWYRQLPEEGLKFMVYLQKENIIDESGMPKERFSAEFPKEGPSILRIQQVVRGDSAAYFCASSPPAGLAGDETQYFGPGTRLLVL.

The sample holds one count of this clone. This chain links TRBV2 with TRBJ2-6; D not resolved. Germline lookup yields CDR1 SNHLY and CDR2 FYNNEI. Trimming stripped 3 bases from V and 0 bases from J, with 6 bases between. The CDR3 totals 15 residues. Here the CDR3 reads CASSDWVSGANVLTF. CDR3 sequence (DNA): TGTGCCAGCAGTGATTGGGTCTCTGGGGCCAACGTCCTGACTTTC.